This T cell receptor (beta chain) was sequenced in a study of shared T cell receptors in the human thymus. Germline CDR1 is LNHDA and CDR2 is SQIVND (reference sequence). The trim removed 4 bases at V and 6 bases at J, leaving 17 bases unmatched. The length of the CDR3 is 17 residues. Assay: immunoSEQ multiplex PCR; the TCRdb copy retains only in-frame clones and omits some. The profile shows 600,000 to 900,000 clones, 70% to 90% of them singletons. These data were also reused for a study on human thymus T cells. From that second work: Corrective cardiac surgery supplied the resected thymus tissue. Among thymic and blood repertoires, usage of V and J genes appeared biased.

The sequence derives from a girl under three years old with a congenital heart defect. The chain couples TRBV19 to TRBJ1-2; 7 bases align to TRBD1. Sequencing was carried out using thymocytes. The CDR3 DNA follows: TGTGCCAGTAGTACAAGCCCCCAAGACAGGGCGACAAATGGCTACACCTTC. Its translation is CASSTSPQDRATNGYTF.